Following are 25 T cell receptor beta chains from one sample sequenced in a study of cytomegalovirus exposure and HLA in healthy donors. PCR employed 60 Vbeta and 13 Jbeta primers. TCRdb's table, derived via immunoSEQ multiplex PCR, lists solely in-frame clones and lacks some. The table records 100,000 or so clones, roughly 71% of them present only once. The specimen was PBMCs. These receptors originate from a man aged 35 to 55 in good health and CMV-seropositive.

The V call is TRBV30, the J call TRBJ2-7, with TRBD1 identical over 7 bases. The V and J ends lost 5 bases and 3 bases, in that order; junction bases with no gene match: 7. Looked up from germline, CDR1 is GTSNPN and CDR2 is SVGIG (reference sequence). This CDR3 is 13 amino acids long. The CDR3 DNA reads as TGTGCCTGGCTGCGGACAGGTAGCTACGAGCAGTACTTC. This sequence encodes CAWLRTGSYEQYF.

V is TRBV27 and J is TRBJ2-7, with TRBD1 identical over 7 bases. With 2 bases clipped from V and 2 bases from J, the junction kept 0 bases outside the gene matches. The CDR3 extends over 13 amino acids. The germline V gene has CDR1 MNHEY and CDR2 SMNVEV (reference sequence). This CDR3 is CASSLTGAYEQYF. In nucleotides, the CDR3 is TGTGCCAGCAGTTTAACAGGGGCCTACGAGCAGTACTTC.

J is TRBJ2-1 and V is TRBV4-3; D gene uncertain. CDR3 length equals 14 residues. From germline, CDR1 is LGHNA and CDR2 YSLEER. Trimming took 0 bases from V and 3 from J, leaving 6 bases between them. CDR3 in amino acids: CASSQEGVYNEQFF. The CDR3 nucleotides read TGCGCCAGCAGCCAAGAGGGCGTCTACAATGAGCAGTTCTTC.

The V gene is TRBV19, the J gene TRBJ2-1, with 10 nucleotides matching TRBD2. This CDR3 region has 14 residues. Germline V lookup: CDR1 LNHDA, CDR2 SQIVND (reference sequence). Trimming at V came to 6 bases and at J to 6 bases, leaving 5 bases not matched to a gene. The CDR3 sequence: CASSQREGPNEQFF. CDR3 in DNA: TGTGCCAGTAGCCAGCGGGAGGGTCCCAATGAGCAGTTCTTC.

This clone was detected only once. The chain links TRBV6-6 to TRBJ1-1; D unresolved. Per germline, CDR1 MNHNY and CDR2 SVGAGI (reference sequence). The CDR3 loop spans 14 amino acids. The germline V and J ends were trimmed by 2 bases and 1 base, with 8 bases remaining between them. The CDR3 nucleotides read TGTGCCAGCAGTTACACCGTCAGGAACACTGAAGCTTTCTTT. Translation: CASSYTVRNTEAFF.

The rearrangement joins TRBV14 to TRBJ2-7, with TRBD1 matching over 8 bases. The V gene's germline CDR1 is SGHDN and CDR2 FVKESK. The CDR3 is 13 residues long. J lost 5 bases, V lost 4 bases, and 4 bases had no gene match. CDR3 in DNA: TGTGCCAGCAGCCTGGACAGGGCCCACGAGCAGTACGTC. Translation gives CASSLDRAHEQYV.

The chain recombines TRBV5-4 with TRBJ2-3; D is uncertain. CDR3 length equals 12 residues. Trimming removed 3 bases at V and 2 bases at J, with 4 bases between. Per the germline V gene, CDR1 is SGHNT and CDR2 is YYREEE (reference sequence). The CDR3 DNA is TGTGCCAGCAGCTCCATCACAGATACGCAGTATTTT. Translation: CASSSITDTQYF.

Only a few counts were recorded for this clone. J is TRBJ2-3 and V is TRBV14, with 8 nucleotides matching TRBD1. The J segment lost 1 base and the V segment lost 1 base, leaving 13 bases of the junction unmatched. The CDR3 has 19 amino acids. Germline CDR1 SGHDN, CDR2 FVKESK. CDR3 protein: CASSQGVGWTGQGTDTQYF. CDR3 nucleotide sequence: TGTGCCAGCAGCCAAGGCGTGGGGTGGACAGGGCAGGGCACAGATACGCAGTATTTT.

V is TRBV15 and J is TRBJ1-4; 7 bases align to TRBD1. Germline CDR1 and CDR2: LNHNV and YYDKDF (reference sequence). This CDR3 contains 15 residues. The ends lost 5 bases at V and 6 bases at J; junction bases unmatched: 9. The CDR3 bases are TGTGCCACCAGCGTGCGACAGGGCGGGCATGAAAAACTGTTTTTT. Its protein product is CATSVRQGGHEKLFF.

The chain recombines TRBV27 with TRBJ2-3; D is perhaps TRBD2 (5 bases). CDR1 and CDR2 from the germline V gene are MNHEY and SMNVEV (reference sequence). The CDR3 loop spans 16 amino acids. V was trimmed by 5 bases and J by 2 bases, leaving 17 bases between them. The CDR3 loop reads CASSPNSFGITDTQYF. The DNA of the CDR3 is TGTGCCAGCAGTCCGAACTCGTTCGGGATCACAGATACGCAGTATTTT.

V gene TRBV10-1 combines with J gene TRBJ2-3; no firm D call. Trimming cost V 3 bases and J 3 bases, with 4 bases left between them. Looked up from germline, CDR1 is WNHNN and CDR2 is SYGVQD (reference sequence). The CDR3 is made up of 12 amino acids. The CDR3 region has the DNA TGCGCCAGCAGTGATATAACAGATACGCAGTATTTT. Translating it yields CASSDITDTQYF.

About this clone itself: Within the sample, other DNA sequences also encode this same CDR3. J is TRBJ1-1 and V is TRBV9, with a possible D match to TRBD1 (5 bases). The ends were cut back, 0 bases at V and 3 bases at J, with 9 bases in the middle. The CDR3 extends over 14 amino acids. Germline loops: CDR1 SGDLS, CDR2 YYNGEE. The CDR3 spells CASSVVRGDTEAFF. The CDR3 DNA follows: TGTGCCAGCAGCGTAGTTCGGGGGGACACTGAAGCTTTCTTT. Variable domain in full (rest from reference TRBV9 and TRBJ1-1): DSGVTQTPKHLITATGQRVTLRCSPRSGDLSVYWYQQSLDQGLQFLIQYYNGEERAKGNILERFSAQQFPDLHSELNLSSLELGDSALYFCASSVVRGDTEAFFGQGTRLTVV.

This sequence joins TRBV7-9 and TRBJ1-4, with 8 bases aligning to TRBD1. J was trimmed by 5 bases and V by 5 bases; bases with no gene match: 7. Germline V gives CDR1 SEHNR, CDR2 FQNEAQ (reference sequence). This CDR3 is 15 amino acids long. CDR3 DNA: TGTGCCAGCAGCCCCCGGGACAGGTCGAATGAAAAACTGTTTTTT. This sequence encodes CASSPRDRSNEKLFF. The full variable domain, rest sourced from reference TRBV7-9 and TRBJ1-4, is DTGVSQNPRHKITKRGQNVTFRCDPISEHNRLYWYRQTLGQGPEFLTYFQNEAQLEKSRLLSDRFSAERPKGSFSTLEIQRTEQGDSAMYLCASSPRDRSNEKLFFGSGTQLSVL.

This chain uses TRBV28 with TRBJ2-1; 10 bases line up with TRBD2. Losses at the gene ends were 6 bases for V and 7 bases for J; bases not matched to a gene: 12. The CDR3 runs 16 residues. Germline V gene data show CDR1 as MDHEN and CDR2 as SYDVKM. CDR3 sequence (DNA): TGTGCCAGCAGACAGAACCTAGCGGGAGCACGGAATGAGCAGTTCTTC. This sequence encodes CASRQNLAGARNEQFF.

Only one count was recorded for this clone. The rearrangement uses TRBV19 and TRBJ2-7, with 8 positions matching TRBD1. CDR1 LNHDA and CDR2 SQIVND come from the germline V gene (reference sequence). The V segment lost 6 bases and the J segment 6 bases; nucleotides outside the gene matches: 4. There are 12 residues in the CDR3. As DNA, the CDR3 is TGTGCCAGTAGCACGACAGGGGCCGAGCAGTACTTC. Its protein is CASSTTGAEQYF. Together with reference TRBV19 and TRBJ2-7, the CDR3 gives the full variable domain: DGGITQSPKYLFRKEGQNVTLSCEQNLNHDAMYWYRQDPGQGLRLIYYSQIVNDFQKGDIAEGYSVSREKKESFPLTVTSAQKNPTAFYLCASSTTGAEQYFGPGTRLTVT.

The rearrangement links TRBV13 to TRBJ2-7; 7 nucleotides agree with TRBD2. CDR3 length equals 14 residues. J was trimmed by 2 bases and V by 1 base; bases with no gene match: 2. Germline values: CDR1 PRHDT, CDR2 FYEKMQ (reference sequence). CDR3 bases: TGTGCCAGCAGCTTAGAGCGGGACCCCTACGAGCAGTACTTC. Its protein product is CASSLERDPYEQYF.

V and J are TRBV27 and TRBJ1-1; no clear D gene. The CDR3 loop spans 13 amino acids. Germline V gene data show CDR1 as MNHEY and CDR2 as SMNVEV (reference sequence). Trimming stripped 6 bases from V and 5 bases from J, with 13 bases between. CDR3 sequence (DNA): TGTGCCAGCAGCATAGACGAGAGGACTGAAGCTTTCTTT. Residues: CASSIDERTEAFF.

This clone was seen only a few times. This sequence joins TRBV30 and TRBJ2-2, with D possibly being TRBD2 (5 bases). The germline V gene has CDR1 GTSNPN and CDR2 SVGIG (reference sequence). The CDR3 loop spans 12 amino acids. V lost 4 bases and J 5 bases, leaving 8 bases between the germline ends. The CDR3 here is CAWTRGTGELFF. In nucleotides, the CDR3 is TGTGCCTGGACCCGGGGAACCGGGGAGCTGTTTTTT.

The genes are TRBV9 and TRBJ1-3; D is unresolved. The ends were cut back, 0 bases at V and 8 bases at J, with 21 bases in the middle. Germline CDR1 and CDR2: SGDLS and YYNGEE. CDR3 length: 17 amino acids. CDR3 in amino acids: CASSVGHREPNADTIYF. The CDR3, as DNA: TGTGCCAGCAGCGTAGGTCACCGGGAGCCCAACGCGGACACCATATATTTT.

This clone has just one count. The V call is TRBV11-2, the J call TRBJ1-2; D might be TRBD1 (6 bases). The germline V gene has CDR1 SGHAT and CDR2 FQNNGV. The V end was cut by 2 bases, the J end by 1 base, with 8 bases between. The CDR3 loop spans 14 amino acids. The CDR3 loop reads CASSLQGINYGYTF. CDR3 bases: TGTGCCAGCAGCTTACAGGGGATTAACTATGGCTACACCTTC.

The chain is built from TRBV5-8 and TRBJ2-3; 9 bases map to TRBD2. The CDR3 runs to 16 residues. The trim removed 4 bases at V and 6 bases at J, leaving 12 bases unmatched. Germline V gene data show CDR1 as SGHTS and CDR2 as YDEGEE. The CDR3 DNA reads as TGTGCCAGCAGCGAGGGACTAGCAAAGCTATGGGATACGCAGTATTTT. Translating gives CASSEGLAKLWDTQYF.

This chain connects TRBV28 to TRBJ2-6; 7 bases align to TRBD1. Trimming removed 6 bases from V and 2 bases from J; junction bases left unmatched: 4. The CDR3 consists of 15 residues. Looked up from germline, CDR1 is MDHEN and CDR2 is SYDVKM. CDR3 bases: TGTGCCAGCAGCCCCACAGGGGCTGGGGCCAACGTCCTGACTTTC. Protein: CASSPTGAGANVLTF.

This clone was observed a few times. Other DNA sequences in the same sample also yield this CDR3. The rearrangement links TRBV5-1 to TRBJ2-1; D not certain. From germline, CDR1 is SGHRS and CDR2 YFSETQ. V lost 0 bases and J 4 bases, leaving 5 bases between the germline ends. This CDR3 has 13 amino acids. DNA for the CDR3: TGCGCCAGCAGCTTGGACGGTTACAATGAGCAGTTCTTC. It translates to CASSLDGYNEQFF.

The chain joins TRBV30 to TRBJ1-1; D uncertain. This CDR3 is built from 12 residues. V was trimmed by 0 bases and J by 5 bases, leaving 7 bases between them. Germline values: CDR1 GTSNPN, CDR2 SVGIG (reference sequence). CDR3 DNA sequence: TGTGCCTGGAGTGTACTGGAGACTGAAGCTTTCTTT. This translates into CAWSVLETEAFF.

This rearrangement joins TRBV27 to TRBJ2-1; 7 bases agree with TRBD1. Germline-derived CDR1 and CDR2 are MNHEY and SMNVEV (reference sequence). Unmatched junction bases numbered 14, after V lost 4 bases and J lost 8 bases. CDR3 size: 16 residues. CDR3 loop: CASSSTPSTGLHEQFF. CDR3 sequence (DNA): TGTGCCAGCAGTTCCACCCCCTCGACAGGGTTGCATGAGCAGTTCTTC.